This TCR beta chain is from a study of T cell responses to AZD1222 COVID-19 vaccine. The study, taken as a whole, reports: Samples come after the peak T cell response, not at day 14.

This clone was seen a single time. What it recognizes is unknown. Germline CDR1 SGHVS, CDR2 FNYEAQ. The ends were cut back, 2 bases at V and 3 bases at J, with 13 bases in the middle. The CDR3 is 15 residues long. Clones were read by immunoSEQ multiplex PCR, and TCRdb kept only the in-frame ones, dropping some. The sample has 120,000 to 150,000 clones; approximately 89% are singletons. Sample: peripheral blood, taken on day 0 of AZD1222 vaccination. The rearrangement uses TRBV7-6 and TRBJ1-1; D is unresolved. The sequence was collected from an adult in good health. Here the CDR3 DNA reads TGTGCCAGCAGCTTAAGGCCCTATTTCTACACTGAAGCTTTCTTT. Amino acids: CASSLRPYFYTEAFF.